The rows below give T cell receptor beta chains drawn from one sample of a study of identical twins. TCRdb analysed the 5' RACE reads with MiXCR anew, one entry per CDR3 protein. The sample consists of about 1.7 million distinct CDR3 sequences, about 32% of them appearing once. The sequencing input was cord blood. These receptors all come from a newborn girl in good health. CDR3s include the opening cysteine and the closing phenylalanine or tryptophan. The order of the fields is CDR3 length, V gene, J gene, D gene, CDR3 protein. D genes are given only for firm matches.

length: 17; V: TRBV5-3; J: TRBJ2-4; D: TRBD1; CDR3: CARSLATDREAKNIQYF
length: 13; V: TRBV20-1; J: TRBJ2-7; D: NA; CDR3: CSAIGKSSYEQYF
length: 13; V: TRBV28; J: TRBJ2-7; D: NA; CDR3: CASSLASDYEQYF
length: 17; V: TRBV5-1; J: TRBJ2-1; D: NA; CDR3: CASSSQPGTPIGNEQFF
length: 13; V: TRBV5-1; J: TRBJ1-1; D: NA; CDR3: CASSRDKTTEAFF
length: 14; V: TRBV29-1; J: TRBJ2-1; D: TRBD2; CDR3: CSVVVRLAHNEQFF
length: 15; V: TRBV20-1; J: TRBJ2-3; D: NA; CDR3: CSARLARGRGDTQYF
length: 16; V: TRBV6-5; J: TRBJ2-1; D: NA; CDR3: CASSYSVGGPYNEQFF
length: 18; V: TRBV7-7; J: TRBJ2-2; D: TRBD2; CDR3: CASSSRLAGGIGAGELFF
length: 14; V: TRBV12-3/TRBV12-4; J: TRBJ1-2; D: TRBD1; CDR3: CASSPQGAIGGYTF
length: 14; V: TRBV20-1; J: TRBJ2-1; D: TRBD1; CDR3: CSAKDRVGYNEQFF
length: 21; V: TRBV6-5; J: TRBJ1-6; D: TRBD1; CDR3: CASSYPNRGPQSSSYNSPLHF
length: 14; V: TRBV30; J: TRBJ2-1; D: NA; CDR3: CAWSRMISYNEQFF
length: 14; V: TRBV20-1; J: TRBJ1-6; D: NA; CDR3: CSAVPGPIYSPLHF
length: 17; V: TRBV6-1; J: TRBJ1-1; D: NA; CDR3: CASSPTGQQGPYNEAFF
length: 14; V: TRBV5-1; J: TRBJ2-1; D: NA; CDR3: CASSFTYSRNEQFF
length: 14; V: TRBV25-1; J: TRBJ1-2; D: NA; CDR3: CASSEYSENHGYTF
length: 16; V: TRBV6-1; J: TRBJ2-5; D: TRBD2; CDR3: CASSPGLAFLQETQYF
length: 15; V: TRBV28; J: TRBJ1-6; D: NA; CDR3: CASSLGPSLNSPLPF
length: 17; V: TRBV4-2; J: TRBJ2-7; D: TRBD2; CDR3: CASSLGITSGSTYEQYF
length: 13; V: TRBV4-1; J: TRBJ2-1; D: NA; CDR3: CASSQARGNEQFF
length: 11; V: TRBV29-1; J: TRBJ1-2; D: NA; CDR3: CSVVGADGYTF
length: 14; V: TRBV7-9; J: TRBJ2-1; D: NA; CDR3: CASSWGGPYNEQFF
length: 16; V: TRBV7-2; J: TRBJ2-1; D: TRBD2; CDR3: CASSLLAGVLYNEQFF
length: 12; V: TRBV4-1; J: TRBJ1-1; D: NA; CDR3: CASSQGVREAFF
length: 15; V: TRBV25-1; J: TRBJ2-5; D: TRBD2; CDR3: CASPRTSGRGNEQYF
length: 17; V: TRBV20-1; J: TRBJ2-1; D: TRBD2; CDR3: CSARGTSYSGSYNEQFF
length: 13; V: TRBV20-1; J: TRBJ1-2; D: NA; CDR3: CSAAPPANYGYTF
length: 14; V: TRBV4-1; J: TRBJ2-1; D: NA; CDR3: CASSHLTGWNEQFF
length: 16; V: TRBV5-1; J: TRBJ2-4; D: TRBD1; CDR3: CASSPPGQRTKTIQYF
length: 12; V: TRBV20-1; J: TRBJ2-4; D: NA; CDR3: CSASSGADIQYF
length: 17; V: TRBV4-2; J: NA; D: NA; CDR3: CASSQDRRPLAKETQFF
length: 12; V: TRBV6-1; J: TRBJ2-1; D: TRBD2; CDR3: CAFGTSADEQFF
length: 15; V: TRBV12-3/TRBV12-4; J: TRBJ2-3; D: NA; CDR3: CASSSWGGGPYTQYF
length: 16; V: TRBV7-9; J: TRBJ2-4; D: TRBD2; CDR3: CASSPGTSGGAGEQYF
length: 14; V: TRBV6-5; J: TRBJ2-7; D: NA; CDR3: CASSRADQAHEQYF
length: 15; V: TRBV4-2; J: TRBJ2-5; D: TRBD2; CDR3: CASSQPGTSKGTQYF
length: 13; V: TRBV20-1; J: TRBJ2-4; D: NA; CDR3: CSARPGRENIQYF
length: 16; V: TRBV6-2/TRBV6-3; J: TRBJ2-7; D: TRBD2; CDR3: CASSKTTSGSSYEQYF
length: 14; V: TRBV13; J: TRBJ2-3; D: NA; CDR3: CASSLLARGEAQYF
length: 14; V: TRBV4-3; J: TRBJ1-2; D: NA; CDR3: CASSQERAAYGYTF
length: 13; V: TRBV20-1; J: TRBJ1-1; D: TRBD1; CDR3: CSARDRGHFEAFF
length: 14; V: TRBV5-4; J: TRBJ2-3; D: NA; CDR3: CASSLDRHTDTQYF
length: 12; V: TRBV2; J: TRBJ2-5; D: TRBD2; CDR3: CASSGGGETQYF
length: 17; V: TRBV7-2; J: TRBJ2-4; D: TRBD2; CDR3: CASSPTSGLLAKNIQYF
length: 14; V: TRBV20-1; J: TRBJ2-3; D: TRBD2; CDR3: CSAYPSGSTDTQYF
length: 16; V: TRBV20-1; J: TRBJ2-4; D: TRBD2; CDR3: CSARDPAGIAKNIQYF
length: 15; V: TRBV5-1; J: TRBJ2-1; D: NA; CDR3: CASSARGPFYNEQFF